Listed below are T cell receptor beta chains from one sample, sequenced in a study of blood T cell repertoires in COVID-19. Measured with immunoSEQ multiplex PCR; TCRdb has only the in-frame clones, and not every one. The profile shows over 85,000 clones, 87% of them singletons. The sequencing sample was made of peripheral blood. These TCRs come from a male donor with acute or convalescent COVID-19. Each CDR3 is given with its conserved first and last residue. Fields, in order: D gene, V gene, clone size, J gene, CDR3 DNA, CDR3 protein. D genes are given only for firm matches. Rows may omit the clone size; those that give it use once, few, many or a size class.

d_call: -
v_call: TRBV5-4
clone_size: -
j_call: TRBJ1-2
cdr3_nt: TGTGCCAGCAGCTCGGAGGGGAGTCGGCAGAATTATGGCTACACCTTC
cdr3_aa: CASSSEGSRQNYGYTF

d_call: -
v_call: TRBV2
clone_size: few
j_call: TRBJ1-1
cdr3_nt: TGTGCCAGCAGTCCCTTCATGGGAGGCACTGAAGCTTTCTTT
cdr3_aa: CASSPFMGGTEAFF

d_call: TRBD1
v_call: TRBV5-6
clone_size: -
j_call: TRBJ1-2
cdr3_nt: TGTGCCAGCAGCCTGGACAGGGATGGCGGCTACACCTTC
cdr3_aa: CASSLDRDGGYTF

d_call: TRBD2
v_call: TRBV5-5
clone_size: -
j_call: TRBJ2-2
cdr3_nt: TGTGCCAGCAGCTTGGCTAGCGGGGGGTTCACCGGGGAGCTGTTTTTT
cdr3_aa: CASSLASGGFTGELFF

d_call: TRBD2
v_call: TRBV15
clone_size: -
j_call: TRBJ2-3
cdr3_nt: TGTGCCACCAGCAGAGATAGCGGGGGGCCCGATACGCAGTATTTT
cdr3_aa: CATSRDSGGPDTQYF

d_call: -
v_call: TRBV19
clone_size: -
j_call: TRBJ2-1
cdr3_nt: TGTGCCAGTAGTATAGATGGGCAGGGCTATGAGCAGTTCTTC
cdr3_aa: CASSIDGQGYEQFF

d_call: TRBD1
v_call: TRBV2
clone_size: -
j_call: TRBJ2-5
cdr3_nt: TGTGCCAGCAGGGGACAGGGTCTGGAGACCCAGTACTTC
cdr3_aa: CASRGQGLETQYF

d_call: TRBD1
v_call: TRBV6-5
clone_size: -
j_call: TRBJ1-1
cdr3_nt: TGTGCCAGCAGGGGGACAGCCATGAACACTGAAGCTTTCTTT
cdr3_aa: CASRGTAMNTEAFF

d_call: -
v_call: TRBV21-1
clone_size: -
j_call: TRBJ2-3
cdr3_nt: TGTGCCAGCCATCAGGCAGATACGCAGTATTTT
cdr3_aa: CASHQADTQYF

d_call: TRBD1
v_call: TRBV5-4
clone_size: -
j_call: TRBJ1-5
cdr3_nt: TGTGCCAGCAGTAAGGAGCCAGGGGGATATAGCAATCAGCCCCAGCATTTT
cdr3_aa: CASSKEPGGYSNQPQHF

d_call: -
v_call: TRBV29-1
clone_size: -
j_call: TRBJ1-5
cdr3_nt: TGCAGCGCCCAGGCTAGCAATCAGCCCCAGCATTTT
cdr3_aa: CSAQASNQPQHF

d_call: TRBD1
v_call: TRBV5-4
clone_size: -
j_call: TRBJ1-1
cdr3_nt: TGTGCCAGCAGCTTGTACAGGGGACCTCCGAACACTGAAGCTTTCTTT
cdr3_aa: CASSLYRGPPNTEAFF

d_call: -
v_call: TRBV5-1
clone_size: -
j_call: TRBJ2-3
cdr3_nt: TGCGCCAGCAGCGAGACGACCCGGACTGACTACACAGATACGCAGTATTTT
cdr3_aa: CASSETTRTDYTDTQYF

d_call: -
v_call: TRBV24-1
clone_size: -
j_call: TRBJ1-3
cdr3_nt: TGTGCCACCAGTGATCCCACAGGGACAGGAAACACCATATATTTT
cdr3_aa: CATSDPTGTGNTIYF

d_call: -
v_call: TRBV21-1
clone_size: once
j_call: TRBJ2-7
cdr3_nt: TGTGCCAGCAGCAAACACTCCTCCTACGAGCAGTACTTC
cdr3_aa: CASSKHSSYEQYF

d_call: TRBD2
v_call: TRBV29-1
clone_size: -
j_call: TRBJ2-7
cdr3_nt: TGCAGCGTTAGGGGAGGGGCGATCGACGAGCAGTACTTC
cdr3_aa: CSVRGGAIDEQYF

d_call: -
v_call: TRBV28
clone_size: -
j_call: TRBJ1-2
cdr3_nt: TGTGCCAGCAGCCCATGGAGTATTAACTATGGCTACACCTTC
cdr3_aa: CASSPWSINYGYTF

d_call: TRBD1
v_call: TRBV10-1
clone_size: few
j_call: TRBJ1-5
cdr3_nt: TGCGCCAGCAGTGAGGTGTCCCCGACAGGGTCTCTAAGTCAGCCCCAGCATTTT
cdr3_aa: CASSEVSPTGSLSQPQHF